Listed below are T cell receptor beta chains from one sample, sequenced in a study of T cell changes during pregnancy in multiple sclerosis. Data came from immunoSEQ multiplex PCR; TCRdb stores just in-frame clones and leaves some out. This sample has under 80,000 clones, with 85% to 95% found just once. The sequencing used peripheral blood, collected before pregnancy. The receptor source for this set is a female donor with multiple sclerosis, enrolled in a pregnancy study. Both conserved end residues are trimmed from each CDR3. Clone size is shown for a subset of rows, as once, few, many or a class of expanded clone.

cdr3_aa: ATRAGGTYNEQF
j_call: TRBJ2-1
clone_size: -
v_call: TRBV19

cdr3_aa: ASSLKGTGEQY
j_call: TRBJ2-5
clone_size: -
v_call: TRBV7-9

cdr3_aa: ASSGRLSYEQY
j_call: TRBJ2-7
clone_size: -
v_call: TRBV11-3

cdr3_aa: ASSSYTDTQY
j_call: TRBJ2-3
clone_size: -
v_call: TRBV9

cdr3_aa: AISEVNPTSIHDRGPNTIY
j_call: TRBJ1-3
clone_size: -
v_call: TRBV10-3

cdr3_aa: ASSLLREGTEAF
j_call: TRBJ1-1
clone_size: once
v_call: TRBV7-2

cdr3_aa: ASSQVRGMNTEAF
j_call: TRBJ1-1
clone_size: -
v_call: TRBV4-3

cdr3_aa: ASSIESEDEQF
j_call: TRBJ2-1
clone_size: -
v_call: TRBV19

cdr3_aa: SVLSGNTDTQY
j_call: TRBJ2-3
clone_size: -
v_call: TRBV29-1

cdr3_aa: ASSPSRRMNTEAF
j_call: TRBJ1-1
clone_size: -
v_call: TRBV18